This record concerns one TCR beta chain sequence. Antigen unknown. Donors consisted of healthy bone marrow donors. Primers: 60 Vbeta forward and 13 Jbeta reverse. Sequenced by immunoSEQ multiplex PCR; TCRdb stores in-frame clones only, minus some. The table lists about 130,000 clones, approximately 79% of them singletons. This specimen belongs to a study of cytomegalovirus exposure and HLA in healthy donors. Whole-study results and caveats: Further analysis was carried out later, and it showed several of the most significant clusters appearing linked to common viral pathogens.

The sequencing sample was made of PBMCs. This receptor was identified in a man aged 18 to 29 in good health and CMV-seropositive.

The CDR3 DNA reads as TGTGCCAGCAGTGCCGCGAGGGCTAGCGGGGGTCCTCTTAGCACAGATACGCAGTATTTT. Protein product: CASSAARASGGPLSTDTQYF. This chain joins TRBV6-1 and TRBJ2-3; 10 positions agree with TRBD2. V shed 4 bases, J shed 0 bases, and the junction held 16 bases outside the gene matches. Germline V gene lookup returns CDR1 MNHNS and CDR2 SASEGT. The CDR3 has 20 amino acids.